The rows below give T cell receptor beta chains drawn from one sample of a study of CD8+ T cells in alopecia areata. Clones were read by immunoSEQ multiplex PCR, and TCRdb kept only the in-frame ones, dropping some. The sample records 130,000 or so clones, roughly 50% being singletons. The sample here was CD8+ T cells sorted from blood, taken at week 0. Source of these receptors: a human donor with alopecia areata. Each CDR3 is given with its conserved first and last residue. The D gene is left open where the match is weak. Not every row has a clone size; where given, it reads once, few, many or a size class.

>TRBV27|-|TRBJ2-3|-
TGTGCCAGCAGTTTATCGATTGGATCCACAGATACGCAGTATTTT
CASSLSIGSTDTQYF
>TRBV9|-|TRBJ1-1|-
TGTGCCAGCAGCGCCCCATACGAGAACACTGAAGCTTTCTTT
CASSAPYENTEAFF
>TRBV5-1|-|TRBJ2-2|-
TGCGCCAGCAGTTTGAAAGCCGGGGAGCTGTTTTTT
CASSLKAGELFF
>TRBV29-1|-|TRBJ2-3|-
TGCAGCGTTGACGATGGTCAGGTTACGCAGTATTTT
CSVDDGQVTQYF
>TRBV29-1|-|TRBJ1-2|TRBD1
TGCAGCGTTGAGGCGGACAGGGCTTTAACTGGCTACACCTTC
CSVEADRALTGYTF
>TRBV30|-|TRBJ1-1|-
TGTGCCTGGAGTGTTTTGGGGTACACTGAAGCTTTCTTT
CAWSVLGYTEAFF
>TRBV18|-|TRBJ2-7|-
TGTGCCAGCTCACCGTGGCGCGGGGAAGCCTACGAGCAGTACTTC
CASSPWRGEAYEQYF
>TRBV7-8|few|TRBJ1-4|-
TGTGCCAGCAGCCCGCGGGGCGAAAAACTGTTTTTT
CASSPRGEKLFF
>TRBV15|-|TRBJ2-5|-
TGTGCCACCAGCGTGGGACTGCAAGAGACCCAGTACTTC
CATSVGLQETQYF
>TRBV5-1|-|TRBJ2-3|-
TGCGCCAGCAGCTTGGGGCGGGACATTGACACAGATACGCAGTATTTT
CASSLGRDIDTDTQYF